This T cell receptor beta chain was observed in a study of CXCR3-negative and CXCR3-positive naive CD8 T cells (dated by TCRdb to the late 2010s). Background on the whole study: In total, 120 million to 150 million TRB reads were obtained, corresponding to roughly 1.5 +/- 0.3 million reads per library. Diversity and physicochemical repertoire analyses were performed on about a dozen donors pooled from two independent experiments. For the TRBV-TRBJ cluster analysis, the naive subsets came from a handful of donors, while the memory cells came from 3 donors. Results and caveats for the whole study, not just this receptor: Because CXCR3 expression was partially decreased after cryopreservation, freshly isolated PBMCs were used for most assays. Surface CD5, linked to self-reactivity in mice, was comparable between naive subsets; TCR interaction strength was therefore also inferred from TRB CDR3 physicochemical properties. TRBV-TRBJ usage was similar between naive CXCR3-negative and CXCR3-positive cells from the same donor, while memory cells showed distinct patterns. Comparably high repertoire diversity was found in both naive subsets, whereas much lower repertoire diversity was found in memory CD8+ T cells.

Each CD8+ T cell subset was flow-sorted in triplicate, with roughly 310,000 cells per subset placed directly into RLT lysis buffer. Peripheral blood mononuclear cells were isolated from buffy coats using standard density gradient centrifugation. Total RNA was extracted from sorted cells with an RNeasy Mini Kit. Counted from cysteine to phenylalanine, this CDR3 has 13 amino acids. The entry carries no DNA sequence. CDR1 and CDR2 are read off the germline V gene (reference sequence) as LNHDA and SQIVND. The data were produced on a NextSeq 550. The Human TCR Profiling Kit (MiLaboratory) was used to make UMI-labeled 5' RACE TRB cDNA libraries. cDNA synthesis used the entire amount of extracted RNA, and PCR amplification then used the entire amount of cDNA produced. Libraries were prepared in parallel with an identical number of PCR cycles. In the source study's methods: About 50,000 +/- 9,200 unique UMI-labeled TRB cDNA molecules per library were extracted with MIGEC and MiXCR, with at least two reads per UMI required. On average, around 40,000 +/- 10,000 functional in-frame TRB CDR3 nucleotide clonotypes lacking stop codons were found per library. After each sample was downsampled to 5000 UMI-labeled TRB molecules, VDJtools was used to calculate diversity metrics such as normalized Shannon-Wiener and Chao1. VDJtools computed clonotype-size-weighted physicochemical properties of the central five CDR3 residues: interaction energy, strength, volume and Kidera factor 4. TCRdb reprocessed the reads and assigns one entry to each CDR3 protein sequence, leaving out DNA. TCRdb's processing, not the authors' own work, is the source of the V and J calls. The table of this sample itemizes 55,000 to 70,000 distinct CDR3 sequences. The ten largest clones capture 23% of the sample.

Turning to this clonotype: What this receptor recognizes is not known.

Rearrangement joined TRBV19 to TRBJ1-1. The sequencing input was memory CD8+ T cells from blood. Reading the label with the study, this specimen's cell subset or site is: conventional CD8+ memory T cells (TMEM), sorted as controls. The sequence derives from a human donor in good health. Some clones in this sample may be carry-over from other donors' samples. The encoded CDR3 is CASSMGGGTEAFF.